A single sample gave rise to the 20 T cell receptor beta chains below, sequenced in a study of T cells in Graves' hyperthyroidism and ophthalmopathy. RNA transcripts yielded amplified TCR beta CDR3 regions. When the TCR CDR3 underwent first-round RT-PCR, the HTBI primer set was used. Via MiXCR, TCRdb re-called the multiplex PCR reads, giving one row per CDR3 protein. The sample shows over 120,000 distinct CDR3 sequences, 22% of them seen only once. Sequencing was done on a sample of blood. These receptors were obtained from a woman between 50 and 59 years old with Graves' hyperthyroidism that later progressed to Graves' ophthalmopathy.

This clonotype was seen many times. The genes are TRBV5-1 and TRBJ2-1, with 7 bases fitting TRBD2. Unmatched junction bases numbered 0, after V lost 0 bases and J lost 0 bases. Germline loops: CDR1 SGHRS, CDR2 YFSETQ. The CDR3 is 15 residues long. The CDR3 spells CASSLGGGSYNEQFF. Here the CDR3 DNA reads TGCGCCAGCAGCTTGGGGGGGGGCTCCTACAATGAGCAGTTCTTC.

This rearrangement joins TRBV9 to TRBJ2-7; 10 bases align to TRBD1. Germline V lookup: CDR1 SGDLS, CDR2 YYNGEE. The CDR3 runs 16 residues. Trimming at V came to 0 bases and at J to 1 base, leaving 4 bases not matched to a gene. The CDR3 region is CASSVAGTGASYEQYF. In nucleotides, the CDR3 is TGTGCCAGCAGCGTAGCTGGGACAGGGGCTTCCTACGAGCAGTACTTC.

This clonotype has at least ten counts. The chain links TRBV24-1 to TRBJ1-1; no firm D call. The CDR3 runs 12 residues. V gave up 8 bases and J gave up 5 bases, with 11 bases separating them. Germline V lookup: CDR1 KGHDR, CDR2 SFDVKD. CDR3 in amino acids: CATTRRRTEAFF. The CDR3 nucleotides read TGTGCCACCACGAGGAGGAGGACTGAAGCTTTCTTT.

Many counts were recorded for this clonotype. The genes are TRBV29-1 and TRBJ1-4, with TRBD1 matching over 8 bases. The germline gives CDR1 SQVTM, CDR2 ANQGSEA. The CDR3 totals 13 residues. With 6 bases clipped from V and 8 bases from J, the junction kept 8 bases outside the gene matches. The CDR3 protein is CSVQGARSEKLFF. The CDR3 coding sequence is TGCAGCGTGCAGGGGGCCCGCTCCGAAAAACTGTTTTTT.

In this sample, this clonotype turned up many times. This chain connects TRBV20-1 to TRBJ1-6; 7 bases line up with TRBD1. This CDR3 region has 18 residues. Trimming took 3 bases from V and 0 from J; bases not matched to a gene: 11. The germline CDR1 and CDR2 sequences are DFQATT and SNEGSKA (reference sequence). The chain's CDR3 is CSARRGRGASSYNSPLHF. As DNA, the CDR3 is TGCAGTGCTAGGAGGGGGCGGGGCGCCAGCTCCTATAATTCACCCCTCCACTTT.

In its sample, this clonotype was seen a few times. A much larger clone lies one base from this, so it may be a read error. The chain couples TRBV3-1 to TRBJ2-3; tentatively, D is TRBD2 (5 bases). From germline, CDR1 is LGHDT and CDR2 YNNKEL (reference sequence). The CDR3 covers 17 residues. CDR3 nucleotide sequence: TGTGCCGGCAGCCAAGACGAGGGTTTAGTTTTCACAGATACGCAGTATTTT. It translates to CAGSQDEGLVFTDTQYF.

The V gene is TRBV6-9, the J gene TRBJ1-1; no firm D call. V was pared by 4 bases and J by 1 base, with 10 bases between. The germline gives CDR1 MNHGY, CDR2 SVAAGI. The CDR3 is 14 residues long. This CDR3 reads CASSFRSPNTEAFF. The CDR3 region has the DNA TGTGCCAGCAGTTTTCGATCACCGAACACTGAAGCTTTCTTT.

This clonotype was seen ten or more times. The chain couples TRBV6-1 to TRBJ2-2, with 13 bases matching TRBD2. Germline CDR1 and CDR2: MNHNS and SASEGT. This CDR3 has 16 residues. V lost 6 bases, J lost 7 bases, and 8 bases stayed unmatched. CDR3 loop: CASRQTSGRAHGELFF. The CDR3 DNA is TGTGCCAGCAGGCAAACTAGCGGGAGGGCCCACGGGGAGCTGTTTTTT.

The table lists this clonotype with a few counts. Since a much larger clone is just one base distant, this may be a read error. The chain employs TRBV28 and TRBJ1-1, with 8 bases fitting TRBD1. The CDR3 totals 14 residues. Germline lookup yields CDR1 MDHEN and CDR2 SYDVKM. V lost 8 bases to trimming and J lost 5 bases; unmatched junction nucleotides: 10. CDR3 amino acids: CASGSRGQGTEAFF. The CDR3 coding sequence is TGTGCCAGCGGTTCCAGGGGGCAGGGGACTGAAGCTTTCTTT.

The chain is built from TRBV3-1 and TRBJ2-6; D gene uncertain. CDR1 and CDR2 (germline): LGHDT, YNNKEL (reference sequence). This CDR3 is 14 amino acids long. The V and J ends lost 5 bases and 2 bases respectively, with 7 bases between them. CDR3 sequence (DNA): TGTGCCAGCAGCGCTTGGACTGGGGCCAACGTCCTGACTTTC. This translates into CASSAWTGANVLTF.

This clonotype was counted a few times. The chain uses TRBV10-3 and TRBJ2-7; D is uncertain. The V end was cut by 3 bases, the J end by 7 bases, with 7 bases between. The CDR3 totals 11 residues. The germline V gene has CDR1 ENHRY and CDR2 SYGVKD. CDR3 in DNA: TGTGCCATCAGTGACATGAAAGAGCAGTACTTC. It specifies CAISDMKEQYF.

This clonotype was observed many times. The genes are TRBV7-8 and TRBJ1-1; TRBD1 aligns across 7 bases. There are 15 residues in the CDR3. V gave up 4 bases and J gave up 5 bases; unmatched junction bases: 10. Germline values: CDR1 SGHVS, CDR2 FQNEAQ. CDR3 sequence reads: CASSSQVGGFTEAFF. Here the CDR3 DNA reads TGTGCCAGCAGCTCCCAAGTAGGGGGCTTTACTGAAGCTTTCTTT.

A few counts support this clonotype. This chain connects TRBV15 to TRBJ1-5, with D unresolved. V lost 0 bases and J 6 bases, leaving 18 bases between the germline ends. CDR1 is LNHNV and CDR2 is YYDKDF in the germline V gene (reference sequence). The CDR3 extends over 17 amino acids. The CDR3 nucleotides read TGTGCCACCAGCAGAGATTATGCCGGAGTAAAGGGTCAGCCCCAGCATTTT. It yields the protein CATSRDYAGVKGQPQHF.

This clonotype was seen many times. The chain links TRBV30 to TRBJ1-2, with 8 bases matching TRBD1. V shed 8 bases, J shed 7 bases, and the junction held 6 bases outside the gene matches. CDR1 GTSNPN and CDR2 SVGIG come from the germline V gene (reference sequence). The CDR3 loop spans 11 amino acids. For the CDR3, the DNA is TGTGCCAGTGGACAGGGCCTTGGCTACACCTTC. It translates to CASGQGLGYTF.

This clonotype showed up many times. The DNA of the CDR3 is TGCGCCAGCAGCTCCGAGGGCTTTCGGACAGCAATCTACAATGAGCAGTTCTTC. Translated, it gives CASSSEGFRTAIYNEQFF. The chain uses TRBV5-1 and TRBJ2-1, with D maybe TRBD1 (6 bases). Germline V lookup: CDR1 SGHRS, CDR2 YFSETQ. V lost 3 bases and J lost 3, with 22 bases in between. The CDR3 has 18 residues.

About this clonotype: A read error may explain this, as a much larger clone is one base away. The chain combines TRBV20-1 with TRBJ1-5; TRBD1 is a possible D gene (6 bases). This CDR3 has 14 residues. The V end lost 6 bases, the J end lost 6 bases, and 18 bases lay between the germline ends. Germline V gene data show CDR1 as DFQATT and CDR2 as SNEGSKA (reference sequence). The CDR3 nucleotides are TGCAGTGCAGGGGGGGGAGTGGAGTCTCAGCCCCAGCATTTT. It encodes CSAGGGVESQPQHF.

This clonotype has more than one count but fewer than ten. The rearrangement joins TRBV5-1 to TRBJ1-4, with 9 bases matching TRBD1. In germline, CDR1 is SGHRS, CDR2 YFSETQ. After removal of 5 bases from V and 4 bases from J, the junction contained 6 bases not matched to a gene. The CDR3 contains 15 residues. The CDR3: CASSLNRGHNEKLFF. As DNA, the CDR3 is TGCGCCAGCAGTTTGAACAGGGGGCATAATGAAAAACTGTTTTTT.

Ten or more counts support this clonotype. The chain links TRBV20-1 to TRBJ2-7; TRBD1 agrees at 7 bases. The CDR3 spans 15 residues. V gave up 0 bases and J gave up 3 bases; unmatched junction bases: 8. The V gene's germline CDR1 is DFQATT and CDR2 SNEGSKA (reference sequence). CDR3 protein: CSAREGTALGYEQYF. DNA for the CDR3: TGCAGTGCTAGAGAGGGGACAGCCCTGGGCTACGAGCAGTACTTC.

With respect to this clonotype: A clone one base away is much larger, so this may be a read error. The rearrangement links TRBV30 to TRBJ2-3; D is perhaps TRBD1 (7 bases). The CDR3 consists of 12 residues. Germline V CDR1 and CDR2: GTSNPN, SVGIG (reference sequence). The DNA for the CDR3 is TGTGCCTGGAGTGCGCAGGGGGGCACGCGGTATTTT. Amino acid sequence: CAWSAQGGTRYF.

A word on this clonotype: The junction shows a germline mismatch at one end, possibly a read error. CDR3 coding DNA: TGCAGCGCTGAACCGACAGGGACAGCCAAAAACATTCAGTACTTC. Amino acids: CSAEPTGTAKNIQYF. This chain connects TRBV29-1 to TRBJ2-4; TRBD1 agrees at 7 bases. Germline V gives CDR1 SQVTM, CDR2 ANQGSEA. The length of the CDR3 is 15 residues.